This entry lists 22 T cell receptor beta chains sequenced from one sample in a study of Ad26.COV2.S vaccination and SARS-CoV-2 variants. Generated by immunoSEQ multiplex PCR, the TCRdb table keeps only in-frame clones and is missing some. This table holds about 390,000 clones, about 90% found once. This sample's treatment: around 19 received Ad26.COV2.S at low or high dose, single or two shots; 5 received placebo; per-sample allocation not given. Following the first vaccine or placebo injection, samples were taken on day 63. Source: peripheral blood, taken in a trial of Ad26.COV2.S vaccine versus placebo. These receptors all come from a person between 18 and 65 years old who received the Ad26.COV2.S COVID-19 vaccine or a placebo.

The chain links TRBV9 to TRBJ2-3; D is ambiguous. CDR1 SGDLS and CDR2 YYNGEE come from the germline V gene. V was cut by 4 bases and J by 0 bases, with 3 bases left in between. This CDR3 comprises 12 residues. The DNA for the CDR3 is TGTGCCAGCAGCCTAAGCACAGATACGCAGTATTTT. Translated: CASSLSTDTQYF.

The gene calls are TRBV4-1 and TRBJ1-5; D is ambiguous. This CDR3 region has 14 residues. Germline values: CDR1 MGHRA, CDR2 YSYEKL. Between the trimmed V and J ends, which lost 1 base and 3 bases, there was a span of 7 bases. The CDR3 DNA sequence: TGCGCCAGCAGCCAAGTGGCCAACAATCAGCCCCAGCATTTT. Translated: CASSQVANNQPQHF.

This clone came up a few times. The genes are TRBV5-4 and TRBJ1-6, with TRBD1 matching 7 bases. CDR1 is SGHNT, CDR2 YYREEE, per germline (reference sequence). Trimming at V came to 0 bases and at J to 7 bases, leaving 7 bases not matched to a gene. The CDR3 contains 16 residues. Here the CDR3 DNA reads TGTGCCAGCAGCTTGGCACCACAGGGGTGGAATTCACCCCTCCACTTT. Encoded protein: CASSLAPQGWNSPLHF.

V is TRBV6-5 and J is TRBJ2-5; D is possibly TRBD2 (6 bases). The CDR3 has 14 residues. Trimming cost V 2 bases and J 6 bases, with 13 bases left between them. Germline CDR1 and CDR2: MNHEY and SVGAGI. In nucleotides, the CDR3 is TGTGCCAGCAGTTACGATGGGGGGAGACAGACCCAGTACTTC. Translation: CASSYDGGRQTQYF.

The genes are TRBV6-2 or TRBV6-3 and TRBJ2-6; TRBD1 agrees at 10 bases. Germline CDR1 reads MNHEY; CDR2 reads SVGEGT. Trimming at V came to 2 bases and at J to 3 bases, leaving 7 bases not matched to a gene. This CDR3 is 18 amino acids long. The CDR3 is CASSYRGQGVFGANVLTF. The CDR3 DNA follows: TGTGCCAGCAGTTACCGTGGACAGGGGGTCTTTGGGGCCAACGTCCTGACTTTC.

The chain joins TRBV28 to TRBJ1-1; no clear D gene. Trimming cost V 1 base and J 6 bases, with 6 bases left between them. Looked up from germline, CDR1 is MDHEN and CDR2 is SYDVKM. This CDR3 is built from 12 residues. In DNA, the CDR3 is TGTGCCAGCAGTTTATTTTCTTCTGAAGCTTTCTTT. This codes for CASSLFSSEAFF.

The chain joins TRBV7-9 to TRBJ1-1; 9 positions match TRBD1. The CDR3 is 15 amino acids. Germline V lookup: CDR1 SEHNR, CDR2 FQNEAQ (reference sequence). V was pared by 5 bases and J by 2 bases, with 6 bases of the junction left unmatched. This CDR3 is CASSPDRGPNTEAFF. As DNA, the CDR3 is TGTGCCAGCAGCCCGGACAGGGGACCAAACACTGAAGCTTTCTTT. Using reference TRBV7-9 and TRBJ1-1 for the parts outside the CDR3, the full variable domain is DTGVSQNPRHKITKRGQNVTFRCDPISEHNRLYWYRQTLGQGPEFLTYFQNEAQLEKSRLLSDRFSAERPKGSFSTLEIQRTEQGDSAMYLCASSPDRGPNTEAFFGQGTRLTVV.

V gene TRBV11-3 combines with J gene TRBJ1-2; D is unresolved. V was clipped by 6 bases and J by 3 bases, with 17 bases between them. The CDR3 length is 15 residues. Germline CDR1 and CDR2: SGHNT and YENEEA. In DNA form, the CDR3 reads TGTGCCAGCAGAGTGGACTTTTTGGGTTACTATGGCTACACCTTC. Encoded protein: CASRVDFLGYYGYTF.

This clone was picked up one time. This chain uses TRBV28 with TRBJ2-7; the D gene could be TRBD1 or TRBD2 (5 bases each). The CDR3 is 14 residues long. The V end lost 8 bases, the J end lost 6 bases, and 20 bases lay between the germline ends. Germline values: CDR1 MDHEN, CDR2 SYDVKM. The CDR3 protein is CASGGALVRPEQYF. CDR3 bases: TGTGCCAGCGGGGGAGCATTAGTCCGTCCCGAGCAGTACTTC.

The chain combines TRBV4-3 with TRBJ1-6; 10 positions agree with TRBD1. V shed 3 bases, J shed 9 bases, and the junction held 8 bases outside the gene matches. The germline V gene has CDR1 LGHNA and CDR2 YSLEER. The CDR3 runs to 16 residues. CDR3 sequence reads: CASSQIPGQGFSPLHF. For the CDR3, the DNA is TGCGCCAGCAGCCAGATACCGGGACAGGGGTTTTCACCCCTCCACTTT.

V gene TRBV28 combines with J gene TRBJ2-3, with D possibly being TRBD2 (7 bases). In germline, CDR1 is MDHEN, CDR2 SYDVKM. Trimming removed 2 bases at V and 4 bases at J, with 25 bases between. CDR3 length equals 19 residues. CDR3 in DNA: TGTGCCAGCAGTTTACTCACCTTAGGGGGGGGGCTCTTGCCAGATACGCAGTATTTT. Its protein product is CASSLLTLGGGLLPDTQYF.

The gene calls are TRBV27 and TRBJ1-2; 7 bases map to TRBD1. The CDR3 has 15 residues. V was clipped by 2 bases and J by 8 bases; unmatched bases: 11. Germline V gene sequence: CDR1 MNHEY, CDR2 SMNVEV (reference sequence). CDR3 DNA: TGTGCCAGCAGTTTAGGAAAGGGGGCATCGGTAGGCTACACCTTC. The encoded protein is CASSLGKGASVGYTF.

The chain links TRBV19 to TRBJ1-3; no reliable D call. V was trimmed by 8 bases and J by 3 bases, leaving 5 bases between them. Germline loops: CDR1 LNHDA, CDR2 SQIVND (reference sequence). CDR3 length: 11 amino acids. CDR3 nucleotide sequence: TGTGCCAGTTCGGTTGGAAACACCATATATTTT. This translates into CASSVGNTIYF.

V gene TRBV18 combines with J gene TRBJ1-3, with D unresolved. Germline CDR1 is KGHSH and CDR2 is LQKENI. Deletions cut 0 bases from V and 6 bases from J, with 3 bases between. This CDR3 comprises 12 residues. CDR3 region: CASSPPANTIYF. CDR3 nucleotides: TGTGCCAGCTCACCACCGGCAAACACCATATATTTT.

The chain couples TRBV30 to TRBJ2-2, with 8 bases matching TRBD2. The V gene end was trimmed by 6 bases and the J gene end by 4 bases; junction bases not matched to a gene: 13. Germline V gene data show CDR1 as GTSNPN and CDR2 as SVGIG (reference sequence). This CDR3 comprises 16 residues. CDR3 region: CACPPSQRGFTGELFF. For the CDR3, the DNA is TGTGCCTGTCCTCCCAGCCAGCGGGGGTTCACCGGGGAGCTGTTTTTT.

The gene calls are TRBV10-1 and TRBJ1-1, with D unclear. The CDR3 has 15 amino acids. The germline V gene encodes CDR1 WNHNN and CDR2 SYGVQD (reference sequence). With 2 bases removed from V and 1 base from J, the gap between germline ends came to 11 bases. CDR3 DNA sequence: TGCGCCAGCAGTGAGAAGCGGGCATGGAACACTGAAGCTTTCTTT. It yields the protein CASSEKRAWNTEAFF.

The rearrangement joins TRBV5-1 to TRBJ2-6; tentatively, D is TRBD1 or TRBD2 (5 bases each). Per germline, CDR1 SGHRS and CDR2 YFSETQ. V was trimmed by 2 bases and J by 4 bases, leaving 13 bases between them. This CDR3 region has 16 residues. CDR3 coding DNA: TGCGCCAGCAGCTTACCCGGGGCGAGCGGGGCCAACGTCCTGACTTTC. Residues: CASSLPGASGANVLTF.

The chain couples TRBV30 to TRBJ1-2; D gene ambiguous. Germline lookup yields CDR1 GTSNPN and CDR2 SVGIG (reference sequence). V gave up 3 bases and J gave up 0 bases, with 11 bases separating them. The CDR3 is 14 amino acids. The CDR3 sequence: CAWSSDGANYGYTF. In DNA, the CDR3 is TGTGCCTGGAGCTCGGACGGAGCTAACTATGGCTACACCTTC.

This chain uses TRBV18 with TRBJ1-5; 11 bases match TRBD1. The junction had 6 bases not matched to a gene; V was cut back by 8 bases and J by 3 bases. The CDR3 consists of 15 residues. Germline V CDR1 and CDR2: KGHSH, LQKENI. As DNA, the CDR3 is TGTGCCAGCACCTGGACAGGGGGCTACAATCAGCCCCAGCATTTT. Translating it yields CASTWTGGYNQPQHF.

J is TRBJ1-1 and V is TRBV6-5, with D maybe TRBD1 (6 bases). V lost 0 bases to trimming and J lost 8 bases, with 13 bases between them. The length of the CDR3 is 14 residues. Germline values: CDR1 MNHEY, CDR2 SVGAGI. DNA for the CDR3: TGTGCCAGCAGTTACTCAGCAGGGGCTACCGAAGCTTTCTTT. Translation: CASSYSAGATEAFF.

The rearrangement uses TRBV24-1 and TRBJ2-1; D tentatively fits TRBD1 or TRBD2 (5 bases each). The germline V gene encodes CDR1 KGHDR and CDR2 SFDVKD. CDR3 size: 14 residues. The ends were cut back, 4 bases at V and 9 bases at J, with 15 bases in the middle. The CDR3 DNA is TGTGCCACCAGTGACTCCGGGGCCGGCGGTGAGCAGTTCTTC. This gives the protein CATSDSGAGGEQFF.

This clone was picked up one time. The CDR3 coding sequence is TGTGCCTGGCGCCAAACTCCCGGGACACTGAAGAACCATGGCTACACCTTC. Encoded protein: CAWRQTPGTLKNHGYTF. The chain couples TRBV30 to TRBJ1-2; D perhaps matches TRBD1 (6 bases). The CDR3 spans 17 residues. The germline V and J ends were trimmed by 5 bases and 6 bases, with 28 bases remaining between them. CDR1 is GTSNPN and CDR2 is SVGIG in the germline V gene (reference sequence).